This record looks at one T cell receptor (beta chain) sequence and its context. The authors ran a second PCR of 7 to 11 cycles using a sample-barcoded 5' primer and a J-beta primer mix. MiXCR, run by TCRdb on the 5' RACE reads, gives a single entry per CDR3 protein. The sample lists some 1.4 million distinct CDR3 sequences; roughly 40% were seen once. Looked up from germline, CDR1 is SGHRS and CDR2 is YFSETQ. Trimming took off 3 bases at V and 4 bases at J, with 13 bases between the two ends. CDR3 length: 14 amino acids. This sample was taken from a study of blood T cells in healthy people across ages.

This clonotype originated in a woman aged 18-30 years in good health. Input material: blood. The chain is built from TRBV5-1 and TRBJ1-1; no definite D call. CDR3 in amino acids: CASSWDGGTTEAFF. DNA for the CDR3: TGCGCCAGCAGCTGGGATGGCGGCACCACTGAAGCTTTCTTT.